This T cell receptor beta chain emerged from a study of blood T cells in healthy people across ages. Overall study results and limits: Unknown CMV status may confound age-related changes in expanded clones.

This CDR3 region has 15 residues. Combining a sample-barcoded 5' primer with a J-beta primer mix, a second PCR ran for roughly 7 to 11 cycles. MiXCR, applied by TCRdb to the 5' RACE reads, yields one record per CDR3 protein. Of 540,000 or so distinct CDR3 sequences in the sample, 24% were seen once. As regards this clonotype: What it binds is not known. One end of the junction fails to match germline, which may point to a read error.

This sample also belongs to another study, concerning T cells of mothers and their children. That paper adds: In this cohort, donors were three healthy Caucasian mothers plus their six children.

The chain links TRBV12-3 or TRBV12-4 to TRBJ2-3; TRBD2 agrees at 8 bases. The sequence was collected from a boy under 18 in good health. The sequenced sample was blood. CDR3 sequence reads: CASSYDRTSTDTQYF. In nucleotides, the CDR3 is TGTGCCAGCAGTTATGACAGGACTAGCACAGATACGCAATATTTT.